These 31 T cell receptor beta chains came from one sample sequenced in a study of long-term antiretroviral therapy in people with HIV. Investigators performed immunoSEQ version v3.0 at survey level. Assay: immunoSEQ multiplex PCR; the TCRdb copy retains only in-frame clones and omits some. Counted here are 25,000 to 35,000 clones, over 90% occurring once; the ten biggest clones make up 10%. The input for sequencing was unsorted PBMCs, taken 6.2 years after starting antiretroviral therapy. The receptors shown here come from a man between 35 and 55 years old with HIV.

Here the CDR3 DNA reads TGTGCCAGCAGCCCATTGGACGGGGAGCTGTTTTTT. It specifies CASSPLDGELFF. The chain has TRBV6-1 and TRBJ2-2; D is ambiguous. Germline CDR1 MNHNS, CDR2 SASEGT. The V and J ends lost 6 bases and 7 bases respectively, with 9 bases between them. The CDR3 contains 12 residues.

This clone turned up a few times. V gene TRBV6-1 combines with J gene TRBJ2-7; D is unresolved. CDR3 length: 12 amino acids. The germline V gene has CDR1 MNHNS and CDR2 SASEGT. Trimming removed 5 bases at V and 6 bases at J, with 11 bases between. The CDR3 bases are TGTGCCAGCAGTTCCCTTGTCGGCGAGCAGTACTTC. Protein: CASSSLVGEQYF.

This sequence joins TRBV18 and TRBJ2-1; 12 bases agree with TRBD1. The trim removed 4 bases at V and 7 bases at J, leaving 11 bases unmatched. The CDR3 covers 17 residues. Germline loops: CDR1 KGHSH, CDR2 LQKENI. CDR3 coding DNA: TGTGCCAGCTCACGTTTGACCGGGACAGGGGGCTTAAATGAGCAGTTCTTC. Its protein is CASSRLTGTGGLNEQFF.

This chain connects TRBV10-3 to TRBJ2-2; tentative D call: TRBD2 (6 bases). This CDR3 has 15 residues. Germline lookup yields CDR1 ENHRY and CDR2 SYGVKD. V was pared by 2 bases and J by 0 bases, with 7 bases between. CDR3 sequence (DNA): TGTGCCATCAGTGAGGCGGGATCGAACACCGGGGAGCTGTTTTTT. It is translated as CAISEAGSNTGELFF.

This sequence joins TRBV6-5 and TRBJ1-6, with a possible D match to TRBD1 (5 bases). CDR1 MNHEY and CDR2 SVGAGI come from the germline V gene. The CDR3 sequence is 14 residues long. Between the trimmed V and J ends, which lost 5 bases and 7 bases, there was a span of 12 bases. The CDR3 is CASSEGTENSPLHF. In DNA, the CDR3 is TGTGCCAGCAGTGAGGGGACGGAAAATTCACCCCTCCACTTT.

The CDR3 nucleotides are TGCAGCGTTGAAGAAAGGGGCAACACCGGGGAGCTGTTTTTT. This translates into CSVEERGNTGELFF. The chain employs TRBV29-1 and TRBJ2-2; perhaps TRBD1 as D (5 bases). Germline values: CDR1 SQVTM, CDR2 ANQGSEA. V was shortened by 0 bases and J by 2 bases, with 7 bases between the two germline ends. The CDR3 contains 14 residues.

The chain is built from TRBV5-1 and TRBJ2-7; D is perhaps TRBD2 (6 bases). Deletions cut 0 bases from V and 1 base from J, with 8 bases between. Germline V gene data show CDR1 as SGHRS and CDR2 as YFSETQ. The CDR3 extends over 14 amino acids. CDR3 sequence: CASSLALASYEQYF. The CDR3 DNA sequence: TGCGCCAGCAGCTTGGCACTAGCTTCCTACGAGCAGTACTTC.

The chain employs TRBV4-3 and TRBJ2-5, with TRBD2 identical over 14 bases. J gave up 5 bases and V 6 bases, and 8 bases lay outside the gene matches. The CDR3 has 16 residues. Looked up from germline, CDR1 is LGHNA and CDR2 is YSLEER. CDR3 DNA: TGCGCCAGCAGTCTTTCCGGGACTAGCGGGAGCGAGACCCAGTACTTC. This translates into CASSLSGTSGSETQYF.

V gene TRBV19 combines with J gene TRBJ2-5, with D tentatively TRBD2 (6 bases). V was trimmed by 4 bases and J by 7 bases, leaving 16 bases between them. The length of the CDR3 is 14 residues. Looked up from germline, CDR1 is LNHDA and CDR2 is SQIVND (reference sequence). The CDR3 loop reads CASSTGTPSATQYF. CDR3 coding DNA: TGTGCCAGTAGTACCGGGACTCCCTCGGCGACCCAGTACTTC.

The rearrangement joins TRBV28 to TRBJ2-7; D gene uncertain. Trimming removed 3 bases from V and 0 bases from J, with 3 bases in between. Germline CDR1 and CDR2: MDHEN and SYDVKM. This CDR3 has 12 residues. The CDR3 spells CASSFGSYEQYF. The CDR3 bases are TGTGCCAGCAGTTTCGGCTCCTACGAGCAGTACTTC.

This clone showed up just once. The chain has TRBV5-6 and TRBJ1-2; the D gene is possibly TRBD1 (5 bases). The germline gives CDR1 SGHDT, CDR2 YYEEEE. CDR3 size: 15 residues. Trimming pared 3 bases from V and 4 bases from J, leaving 16 bases between. In DNA, the CDR3 is TGTGCCAGCAGCTCTCCCCAGGGTAGGACCTATGGCTACACCTTC. It translates to CASSSPQGRTYGYTF.

J is TRBJ2-3 and V is TRBV15, with D perhaps being TRBD1 or TRBD2 (5 bases each). The germline V gene has CDR1 LNHNV and CDR2 YYDKDF (reference sequence). The V and J ends lost 7 bases and 2 bases respectively, with 13 bases between them. There are 14 residues in the CDR3. Here the CDR3 DNA reads TGTGCCACCAATGTTGGGGGAATCACAGATACGCAGTATTTT. This codes for CATNVGGITDTQYF.

The chain couples TRBV6-1 to TRBJ1-2, with TRBD1 as a possible D gene (5 bases). CDR3 length: 12 amino acids. From germline, CDR1 is MNHNS and CDR2 SASEGT. The V end was cut by 6 bases, the J end by 7 bases, with 12 bases between. Here the CDR3 DNA reads TGTGCCAGCAGGATGGGGGGAACTGGCTACACCTTC. Its translation is CASRMGGTGYTF.

The chain is built from TRBV6-6 and TRBJ2-5, with 9 bases that match TRBD2. This CDR3 has 15 amino acids. Unmatched junction bases numbered 13, after V lost 10 bases and J lost 4 bases. Germline lookup yields CDR1 MNHNY and CDR2 SVGAGI (reference sequence). The DNA for the CDR3 is TGTGCCACCCGACCGGGACTAGCAGGTTTAGAGACCCAGTACTTC. It is translated as CATRPGLAGLETQYF.

The chain has TRBV7-3 and TRBJ2-3, with 11 bases aligning to TRBD2. The germline gives CDR1 SGHTA, CDR2 FQGTGA. Trimming removed 5 bases from V and 2 bases from J; junction bases left unmatched: 3. The CDR3 length is 15 residues. The CDR3 sequence: CASSLSGGATDTQYF. As DNA, the CDR3 is TGTGCCAGCAGCCTTAGCGGGGGGGCCACAGATACGCAGTATTTT.

This chain links TRBV7-7 with TRBJ2-3; no clear D. The V and J ends lost 3 bases and 0 bases respectively, with 10 bases between them. CDR1 SSHAT and CDR2 FNYEAQ come from the germline V gene (reference sequence). This CDR3 comprises 15 residues. In nucleotides, the CDR3 is TGTGCCAGCAGCTTGGCTGCATCTAGCACAGATACGCAGTATTTT. Translated, it gives CASSLAASSTDTQYF.

The chain recombines TRBV19 with TRBJ1-4, with D unresolved. The germline CDR1 and CDR2 sequences are LNHDA and SQIVND (reference sequence). The CDR3 runs 15 residues. V lost 2 bases and J 6 bases, leaving 13 bases between the germline ends. The CDR3 is CASSINAAADEKLFF. CDR3 bases: TGTGCCAGTAGTATAAACGCGGCCGCGGATGAAAAACTGTTTTTT.

The chain has TRBV19 and TRBJ2-7, with 11 bases matching TRBD1. V lost 6 bases, J lost 2 bases, and 3 bases stayed unmatched. The CDR3 has 14 amino acids. CDR1 and CDR2 (germline): LNHDA, SQIVND (reference sequence). The CDR3 nucleotides read TGTGCCAGTAGACCGGGACAGGGGGCCTACGAGCAGTACTTC. Protein sequence: CASRPGQGAYEQYF.

The chain uses TRBV30 and TRBJ1-5; the D gene is possibly TRBD1 (5 bases). This CDR3 region has 15 residues. The V end was cut by 5 bases, the J end by 9 bases, with 23 bases between. Germline assignment: CDR1 GTSNPN and CDR2 SVGIG (reference sequence). In nucleotides, the CDR3 is TGTGCCTGGTCACCCCCTCAGGGTCTGGCATCGCCCCAGCATTTT. Translation gives CAWSPPQGLASPQHF.

The CDR3 spells CASTMTGGSEQYF. CDR3 in DNA: TGTGCCAGTACCATGACAGGGGGTTCCGAGCAGTACTTC. The chain combines TRBV19 with TRBJ2-7; 9 bases line up with TRBD1. CDR1 and CDR2 from the germline V gene are LNHDA and SQIVND (reference sequence). The CDR3 covers 13 residues. Unmatched junction bases numbered 7, after V lost 7 bases and J lost 6 bases.

This clone was detected once. The chain links TRBV6-5 to TRBJ2-1; 9 bases are a match to TRBD2. Germline trimming cut 5 bases from V and 4 bases from J; bases unmatched to any gene: 3. CDR3 size: 14 residues. Germline assignment: CDR1 MNHEY and CDR2 SVGAGI. The CDR3 DNA reads TGTGCCAGCAGTCGGACTAGCGTGTACAATGAGCAGTTCTTC. Translating it yields CASSRTSVYNEQFF.

The sample holds a few counts of this clone. The rearrangement joins TRBV5-4 to TRBJ1-3, with D possibly matching TRBD1 (6 bases). Per germline, CDR1 SGHNT and CDR2 YYREEE (reference sequence). V was shortened by 4 bases and J by 0 bases, with 11 bases between the two germline ends. The CDR3 consists of 15 residues. CDR3 region: CASSTGTSSGNTIYF. For the CDR3, the DNA is TGTGCCAGCAGCACTGGGACAAGCTCTGGAAACACCATATATTTT.

This clone has only one observation. The rearrangement joins TRBV29-1 to TRBJ2-1, with TRBD2 matching 8 bases. This CDR3 has 13 residues. CDR1 is SQVTM, CDR2 ANQGSEA, per germline. V shed 4 bases and J 5 bases; nucleotides not matched to a gene: 4. The CDR3 DNA reads as TGCAGCGTTGGATTAGCGGGACACAATGAGCAGTTCTTC. It specifies CSVGLAGHNEQFF.

A single count supports this clone. The chain employs TRBV28 and TRBJ2-3; 7 bases fit TRBD1. The junction had 4 bases not matched to a gene; V was cut back by 6 bases and J by 1 base. The CDR3 consists of 14 residues. Germline CDR1 reads MDHEN; CDR2 reads SYDVKM. CDR3 loop: CASRFTGGTDTQYF. The CDR3 coding sequence is TGTGCCAGCAGATTCACAGGGGGCACAGATACGCAGTATTTT.

The V gene is TRBV13, the J gene TRBJ2-7; the match to TRBD2 covers 11 bases. The germline CDR1 and CDR2 sequences are PRHDT and FYEKMQ (reference sequence). CDR3 length equals 14 residues. Germline trimming cut 5 bases from V and 3 bases from J; bases unmatched to any gene: 3. The CDR3 loop is CASSNTSGSYEQYF. The CDR3 DNA reads as TGTGCCAGCAGCAACACTAGCGGGAGCTACGAGCAGTACTTC.

The genes are TRBV5-4 and TRBJ2-1; D is unclear. In germline, CDR1 is SGHNT, CDR2 YYREEE (reference sequence). V was pared by 3 bases and J by 0 bases, with 13 bases between. The CDR3 spans 16 residues. The CDR3 bases are TGTGCCAGCAGCTCCTCAGTAACCAACTCCTACAATGAGCAGTTCTTC. Its translation: CASSSSVTNSYNEQFF.

The chain recombines TRBV25-1 with TRBJ1-6, with no clear D. The CDR3 has 11 residues. Germline CDR1 is MGHDK and CDR2 is SYGVNS. V lost 2 bases to trimming and J lost 13 bases, with 6 bases between them. The CDR3 protein is CASSEVGPLHF. CDR3 DNA sequence: TGTGCCAGCAGTGAAGTGGGGCCCCTCCACTTT. The entire variable domain, with the rest obtained from reference TRBV25-1 and TRBJ1-6, is as follows: EADIYQTPRYLVIGTGKKITLECSQTMGHDKMYWYQQDPGMELHLIHYSYGVNSTEKGDLSSESTVSRIRTEHFPLTLESARPSHTSQYLCASSEVGPLHFGNGTRLTVT.

The J gene is TRBJ2-4, the V gene TRBV9; 10 bases agree with TRBD2. From germline, CDR1 is SGDLS and CDR2 YYNGEE. The CDR3 is 15 amino acids. After removal of 3 bases from V and 9 bases from J, the junction contained 9 bases not matched to a gene. The CDR3 region has the DNA TGTGCCAGCAGCGCCCAGCGGGAGGGCTTTGGCATTCAGTACTTC. This translates into CASSAQREGFGIQYF.

V is TRBV6-5 and J is TRBJ1-4, with D possibly being TRBD1 (5 bases). This CDR3 has 15 residues. Germline V CDR1 and CDR2: MNHEY, SVGAGI. Trimming cost V 0 bases and J 2 bases, with 7 bases left between them. The CDR3 loop is CASSYSGDTNEKLFF. In DNA, the CDR3 is TGTGCCAGCAGTTACTCCGGGGACACTAATGAAAAACTGTTTTTT.

The J gene is TRBJ2-7, the V gene TRBV14; no clear D gene. The CDR3 extends over 10 amino acids. Germline V CDR1 and CDR2: SGHDN, FVKESK. V lost 3 bases and J lost 11, with 8 bases in between. The CDR3 DNA follows: TGTGCCAGCAGCCAGAACCCCGAGTACTTC. Protein product: CASSQNPEYF.

This clone is large. The CDR3 coding sequence is TGTGCCAGCAGTGTACTAGGGGGGACAGATACGCAGTATTTT. Translated: CASSVLGGTDTQYF. This chain uses TRBV6-1 with TRBJ2-3; D might be TRBD1 or TRBD2, each matching 6 bases. This CDR3 has 14 amino acids. Germline CDR1 MNHNS, CDR2 SASEGT. The V end lost 4 bases, the J end lost 3 bases, and 11 bases lay between the germline ends.